This T cell receptor (beta chain) was recovered during a study of CDR3 diversity in severe acne. TCRdb reanalysed the PCR reads using MiXCR and keeps one entry per CDR3 protein. The table shows almost 85,000 distinct CDR3 sequences, with around 53% occurring only once. The CDR3 is made up of 13 amino acids. V lost 6 bases and J lost 6, with 15 bases in between. The V gene's germline CDR1 is LNHDA and CDR2 SQIVND (reference sequence). Sequencing was performed on blood. The source is a male donor in good health, without acne. V gene TRBV19 combines with J gene TRBJ2-7; D gene unclear. In nucleotides, the CDR3 is TGTGCCAGTAGGGCGACGGGTTCGGGCGAGCAGTACTTC. Translated, it gives CASRATGSGEQYF.